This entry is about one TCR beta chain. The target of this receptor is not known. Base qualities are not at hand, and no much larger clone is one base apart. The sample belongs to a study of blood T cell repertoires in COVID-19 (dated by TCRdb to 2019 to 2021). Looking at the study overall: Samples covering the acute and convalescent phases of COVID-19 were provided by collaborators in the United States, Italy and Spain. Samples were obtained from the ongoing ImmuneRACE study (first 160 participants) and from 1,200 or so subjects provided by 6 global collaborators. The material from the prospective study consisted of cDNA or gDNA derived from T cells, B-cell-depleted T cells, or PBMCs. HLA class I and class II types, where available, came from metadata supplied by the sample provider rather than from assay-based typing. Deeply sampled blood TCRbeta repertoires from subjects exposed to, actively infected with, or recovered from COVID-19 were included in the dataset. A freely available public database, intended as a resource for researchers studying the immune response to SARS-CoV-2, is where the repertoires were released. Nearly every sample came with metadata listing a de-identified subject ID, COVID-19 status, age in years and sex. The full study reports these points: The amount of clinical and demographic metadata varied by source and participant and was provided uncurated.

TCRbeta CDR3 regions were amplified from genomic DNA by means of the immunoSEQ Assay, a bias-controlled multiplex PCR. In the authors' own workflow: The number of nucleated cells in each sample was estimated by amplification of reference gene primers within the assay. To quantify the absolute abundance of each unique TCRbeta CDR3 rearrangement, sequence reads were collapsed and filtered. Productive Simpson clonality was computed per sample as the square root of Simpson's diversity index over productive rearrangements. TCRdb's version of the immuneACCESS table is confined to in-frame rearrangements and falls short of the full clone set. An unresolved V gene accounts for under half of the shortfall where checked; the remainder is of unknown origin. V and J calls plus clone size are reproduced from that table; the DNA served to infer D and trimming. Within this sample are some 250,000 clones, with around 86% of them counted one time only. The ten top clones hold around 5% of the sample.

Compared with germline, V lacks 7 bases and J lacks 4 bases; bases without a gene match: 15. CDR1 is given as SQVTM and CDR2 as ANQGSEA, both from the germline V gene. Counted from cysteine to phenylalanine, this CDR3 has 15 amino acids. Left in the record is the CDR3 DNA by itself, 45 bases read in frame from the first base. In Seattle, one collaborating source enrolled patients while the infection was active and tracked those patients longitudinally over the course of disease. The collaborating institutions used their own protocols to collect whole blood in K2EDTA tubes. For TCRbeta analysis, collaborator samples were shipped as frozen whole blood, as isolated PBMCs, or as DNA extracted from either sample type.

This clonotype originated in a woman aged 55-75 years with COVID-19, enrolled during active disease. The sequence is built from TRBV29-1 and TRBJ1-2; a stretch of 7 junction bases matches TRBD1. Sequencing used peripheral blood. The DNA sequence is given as TGCAGCGCTGGGATTTCCGGGACAGAACTCTATGGCTACACCTTC. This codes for CSAGISGTELYGYTF. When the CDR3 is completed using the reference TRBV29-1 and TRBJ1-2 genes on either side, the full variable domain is SAVISQKPSRDICQRGTSLTIQCQVDSQVTMMFWYRQQPGQSLTLIATANQGSEATYESGFVIDKFPISRPNLTFSTLTVSNMSPEDSSIYLCSAGISGTELYGYTFGSGTRLTVV.